The sequence of this T cell receptor beta chain was determined in a study of T cells in localized non-small cell lung cancer. Findings of the study overall: Sequencing was limited to one tumor region, leaving the possibility of heterogeneity open.

Deletions cut 2 bases from V and 2 bases from J, with 10 bases between. The CDR3 is 14 residues long. The V gene's germline CDR1 is SGHRS and CDR2 YFSETQ. Points on this clone: As yet, its antigen is unknown.

The data were produced by immunoSEQ multiplex PCR, yet TCRdb's version contains in-frame clones alone and is incomplete. The table has 70,000 or so clones, around 85% seen once. This receptor was identified in an older female donor with stage I lung adenocarcinoma. The chain recombines TRBV5-1 with TRBJ2-5, with D hard to call. The sequencing here drew on peripheral blood, taken before any cancer treatment. CDR3 nucleotides: TGCGCCAGCAGCTTAGGAAACACGCAAGAGACCCAGTACTTC. Protein: CASSLGNTQETQYF.